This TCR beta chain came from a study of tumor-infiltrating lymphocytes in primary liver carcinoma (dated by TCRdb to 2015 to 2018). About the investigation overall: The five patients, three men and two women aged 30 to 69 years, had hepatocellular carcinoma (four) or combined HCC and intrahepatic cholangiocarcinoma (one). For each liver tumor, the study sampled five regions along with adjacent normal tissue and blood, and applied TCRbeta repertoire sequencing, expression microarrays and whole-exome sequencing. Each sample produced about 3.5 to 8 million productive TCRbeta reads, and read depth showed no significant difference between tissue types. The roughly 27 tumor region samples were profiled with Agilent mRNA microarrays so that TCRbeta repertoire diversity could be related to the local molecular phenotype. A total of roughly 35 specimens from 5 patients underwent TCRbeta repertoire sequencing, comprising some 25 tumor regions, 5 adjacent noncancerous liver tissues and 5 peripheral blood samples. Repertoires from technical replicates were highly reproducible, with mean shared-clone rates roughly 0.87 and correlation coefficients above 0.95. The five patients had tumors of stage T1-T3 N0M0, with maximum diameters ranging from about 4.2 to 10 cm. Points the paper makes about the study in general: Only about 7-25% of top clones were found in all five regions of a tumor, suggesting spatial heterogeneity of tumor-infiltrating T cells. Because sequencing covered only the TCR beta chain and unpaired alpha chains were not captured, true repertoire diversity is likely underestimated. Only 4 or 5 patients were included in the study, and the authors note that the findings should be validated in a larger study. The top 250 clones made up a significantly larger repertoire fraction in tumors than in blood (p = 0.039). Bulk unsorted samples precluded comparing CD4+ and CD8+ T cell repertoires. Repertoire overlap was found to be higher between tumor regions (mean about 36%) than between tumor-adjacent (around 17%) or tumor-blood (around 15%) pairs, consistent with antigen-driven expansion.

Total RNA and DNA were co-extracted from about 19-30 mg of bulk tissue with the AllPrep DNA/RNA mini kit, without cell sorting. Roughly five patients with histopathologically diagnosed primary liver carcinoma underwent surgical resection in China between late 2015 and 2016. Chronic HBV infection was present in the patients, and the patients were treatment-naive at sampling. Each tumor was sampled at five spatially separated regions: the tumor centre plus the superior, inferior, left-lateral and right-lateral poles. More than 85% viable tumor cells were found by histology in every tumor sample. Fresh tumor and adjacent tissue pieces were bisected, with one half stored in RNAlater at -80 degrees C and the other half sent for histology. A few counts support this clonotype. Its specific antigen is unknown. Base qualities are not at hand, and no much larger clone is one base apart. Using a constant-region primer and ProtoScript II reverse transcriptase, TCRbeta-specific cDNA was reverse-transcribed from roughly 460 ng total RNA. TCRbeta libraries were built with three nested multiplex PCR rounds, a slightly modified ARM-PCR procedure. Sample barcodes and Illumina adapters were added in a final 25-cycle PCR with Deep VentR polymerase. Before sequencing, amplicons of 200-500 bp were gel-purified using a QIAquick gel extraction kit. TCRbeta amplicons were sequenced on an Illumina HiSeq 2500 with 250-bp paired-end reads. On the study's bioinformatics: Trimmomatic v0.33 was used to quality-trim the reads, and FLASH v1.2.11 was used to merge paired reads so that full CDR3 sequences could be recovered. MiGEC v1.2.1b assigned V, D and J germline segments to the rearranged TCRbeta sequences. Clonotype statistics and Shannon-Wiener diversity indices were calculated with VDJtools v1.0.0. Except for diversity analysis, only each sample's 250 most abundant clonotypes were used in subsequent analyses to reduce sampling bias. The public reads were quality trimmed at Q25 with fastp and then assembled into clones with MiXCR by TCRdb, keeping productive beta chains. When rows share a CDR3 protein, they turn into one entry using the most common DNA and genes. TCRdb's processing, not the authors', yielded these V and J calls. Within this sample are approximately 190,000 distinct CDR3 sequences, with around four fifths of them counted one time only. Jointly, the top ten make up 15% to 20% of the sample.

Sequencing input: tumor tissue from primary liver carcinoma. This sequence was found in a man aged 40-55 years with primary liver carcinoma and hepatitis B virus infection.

The CDR3 region: CASSLNGRPSTDTQYF. The bases read TGCGCCAGCAGCTTGAATGGCCGTCCTAGTACAGATACGCAGTATTTT. The sequence is built from TRBV5-1 and TRBJ2-3, with no reliable assignment of the D segment. V sheds 1 base and J sheds 3 bases, leaving 15 bases between their ends. Taken from the germline V gene, the CDR1 and CDR2 loops are SGHRS and YFSETQ. The CDR3 spans 16 residues, from the cysteine through the phenylalanine. The kept DNA is CDR3 alone, 48 bases in frame from the first base.